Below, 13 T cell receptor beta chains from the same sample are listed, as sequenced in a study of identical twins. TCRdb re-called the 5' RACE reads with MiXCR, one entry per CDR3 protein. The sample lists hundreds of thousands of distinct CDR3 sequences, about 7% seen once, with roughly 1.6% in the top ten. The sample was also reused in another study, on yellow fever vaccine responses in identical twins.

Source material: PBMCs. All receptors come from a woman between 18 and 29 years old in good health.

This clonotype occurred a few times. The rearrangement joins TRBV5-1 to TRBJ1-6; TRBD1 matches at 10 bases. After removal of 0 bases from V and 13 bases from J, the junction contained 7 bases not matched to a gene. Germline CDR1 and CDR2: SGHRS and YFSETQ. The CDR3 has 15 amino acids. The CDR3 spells CASSLGRQGARPLHF. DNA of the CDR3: TGCGCCAGCAGCTTGGGACGACAGGGGGCGAGGCCCCTCCACTTT. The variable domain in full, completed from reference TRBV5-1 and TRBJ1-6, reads KAGVTQTPRYLIKTRGQQVTLSCSPISGHRSVSWYQQTPGQGLQFLFEYFSETQRNKGNFPGRFSGRQFSNSRSEMNVSTLELGDSALYLCASSLGRQGARPLHFGNGTRLTVT.

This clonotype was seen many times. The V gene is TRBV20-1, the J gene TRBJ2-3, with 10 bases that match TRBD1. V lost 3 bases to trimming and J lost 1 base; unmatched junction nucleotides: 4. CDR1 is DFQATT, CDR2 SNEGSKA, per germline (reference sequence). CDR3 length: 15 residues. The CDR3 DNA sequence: TGCAGTGCTAGCCGGACAGGGGGTGGCACAGATACGCAGTATTTT. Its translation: CSASRTGGGTDTQYF.

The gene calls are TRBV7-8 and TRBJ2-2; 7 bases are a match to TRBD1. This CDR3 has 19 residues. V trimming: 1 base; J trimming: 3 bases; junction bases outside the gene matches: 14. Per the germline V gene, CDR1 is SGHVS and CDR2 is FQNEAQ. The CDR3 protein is CASSLDGGAGGAHTGELFF. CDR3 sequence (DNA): TGTGCCAGCAGCTTAGACGGAGGCGCAGGGGGTGCCCACACCGGGGAGCTGTTTTTT.

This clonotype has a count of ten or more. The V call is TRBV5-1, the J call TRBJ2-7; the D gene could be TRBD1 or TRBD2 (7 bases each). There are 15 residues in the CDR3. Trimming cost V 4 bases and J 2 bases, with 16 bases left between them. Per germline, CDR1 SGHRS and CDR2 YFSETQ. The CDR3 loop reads CASSRREGQTYEQYV. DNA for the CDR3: TGCGCCAGCAGCCGAAGGGAGGGACAGACCTACGAGCAGTACGTC.

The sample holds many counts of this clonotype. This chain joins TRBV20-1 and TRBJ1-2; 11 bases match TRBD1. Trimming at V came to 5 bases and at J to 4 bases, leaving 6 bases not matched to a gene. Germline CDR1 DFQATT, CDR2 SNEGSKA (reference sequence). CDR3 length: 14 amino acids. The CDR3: CSAPDRGQSYGYTF. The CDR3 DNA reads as TGCAGTGCTCCGGACAGGGGGCAAAGCTATGGCTACACCTTC.

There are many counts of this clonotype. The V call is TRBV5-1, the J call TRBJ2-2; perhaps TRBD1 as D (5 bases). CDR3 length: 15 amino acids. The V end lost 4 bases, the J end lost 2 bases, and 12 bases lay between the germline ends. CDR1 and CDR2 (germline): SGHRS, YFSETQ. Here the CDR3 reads CASSKGNTNTGELFF. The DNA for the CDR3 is TGCGCCAGCAGCAAGGGGAATACAAACACCGGGGAGCTGTTTTTT.

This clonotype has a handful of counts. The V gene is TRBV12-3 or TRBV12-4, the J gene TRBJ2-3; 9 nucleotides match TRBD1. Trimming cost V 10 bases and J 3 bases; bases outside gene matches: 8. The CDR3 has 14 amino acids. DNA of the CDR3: TGTGCCACCTCGGACAGGGGAATTACAGATACGCAGTATTTT. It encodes CATSDRGITDTQYF.

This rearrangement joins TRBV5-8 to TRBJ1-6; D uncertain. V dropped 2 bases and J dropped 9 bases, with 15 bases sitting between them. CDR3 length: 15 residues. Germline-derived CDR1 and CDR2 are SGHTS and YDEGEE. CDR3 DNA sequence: TGTGCCAGCAGCTTCCGACCCATGCTCGGTTCACCCCTCCACTTT. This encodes CASSFRPMLGSPLHF.

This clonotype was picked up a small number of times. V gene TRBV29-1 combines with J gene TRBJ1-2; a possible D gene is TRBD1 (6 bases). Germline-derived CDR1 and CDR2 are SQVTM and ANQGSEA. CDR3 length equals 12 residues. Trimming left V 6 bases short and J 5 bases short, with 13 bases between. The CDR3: CSVPGTGYGYTF. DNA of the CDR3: TGCAGCGTCCCCGGTACAGGGTATGGCTACACCTTC. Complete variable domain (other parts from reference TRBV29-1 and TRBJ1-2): SAVISQKPSRDICQRGTSLTIQCQVDSQVTMMFWYRQQPGQSLTLIATANQGSEATYESGFVIDKFPISRPNLTFSTLTVSNMSPEDSSIYLCSVPGTGYGYTFGSGTRLTVV.

The CDR3 sequence: CASSYSNYEQYF. CDR3 nucleotide sequence: TGTGCCAGCAGTTACTCAAACTACGAGCAGTACTTC. V and J are TRBV28 and TRBJ2-7; no firm D call. CDR3 length: 12 amino acids. Germline V gene lookup returns CDR1 MDHEN and CDR2 SYDVKM. The V gene lost 4 bases and the J gene lost 3 bases, with 7 bases spanning the gap. Together with reference TRBV28 and TRBJ2-7, the CDR3 gives the full variable domain: DVKVTQSSRYLVKRTGEKVFLECVQDMDHENMFWYRQDPGLGLRLIYFSYDVKMKEKGDIPEGYSVSREKKERFSLILESASTNQTSMYLCASSYSNYEQYFGPGTRLTVT.

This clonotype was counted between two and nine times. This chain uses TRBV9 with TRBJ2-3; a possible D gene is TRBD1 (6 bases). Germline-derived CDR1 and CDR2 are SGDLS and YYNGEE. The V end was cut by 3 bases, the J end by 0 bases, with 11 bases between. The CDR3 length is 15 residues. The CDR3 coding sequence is TGTGCCAGCAGCGCCGGGACACCTAGCACAGATACGCAGTATTTT. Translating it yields CASSAGTPSTDTQYF.

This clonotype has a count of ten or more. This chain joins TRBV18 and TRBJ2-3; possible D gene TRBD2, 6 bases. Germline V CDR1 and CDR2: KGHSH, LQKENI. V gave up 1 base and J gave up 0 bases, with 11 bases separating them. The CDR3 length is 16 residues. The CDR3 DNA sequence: TGTGCCAGCTCACCACTCGGCGGGACCAGCACAGATACGCAGTATTTT. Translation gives CASSPLGGTSTDTQYF.

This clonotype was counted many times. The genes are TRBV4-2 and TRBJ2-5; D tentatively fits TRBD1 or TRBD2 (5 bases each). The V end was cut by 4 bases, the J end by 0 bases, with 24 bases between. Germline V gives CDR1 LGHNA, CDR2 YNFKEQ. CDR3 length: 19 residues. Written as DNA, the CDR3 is TGTGCCAGCAGCCCGTTGGGGGTTTCGCTAGCCGAGTACCAAGAGACCCAGTACTTC. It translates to CASSPLGVSLAEYQETQYF.